This is a list of T cell receptor beta chains from one sample in a study of shared clonotypes between healthy human individuals. Sequencing used immunoSEQ multiplex PCR; TCRdb keeps in-frame clones, though not all of them. Counted here are millions of clones, more than 90% occurring once; the ten biggest clones make up about 0.13%. Sequencing was done on a sample of naive CD4+ T cells sorted from blood. Every receptor here comes from a man aged 18 to 29 in good health. Each CDR3 is given with its conserved first and last residue. The D gene is left open where the match is weak. Clone size is not always given. Where it is, it says once, few, many or a class for expanded clones.

clone size,J gene,D gene,V gene,CDR3 protein,CDR3 DNA
.,TRBJ2-2,.,TRBV7-2,CASSEKQGTGELFF,TGTGCCAGCAGCGAAAAACAGGGCACCGGGGAGCTGTTTTTT
.,TRBJ2-1,.,TRBV6-5,CASRLASYNEQFF,TGTGCCAGCAGACTAGCCTCCTACAATGAGCAGTTCTTC
once,TRBJ1-2,.,TRBV28,CASRPPSGASNYGYTF,TGTGCCAGCAGACCTCCTTCAGGGGCAAGTAACTATGGCTACACCTTC
.,TRBJ2-7,TRBD1,TRBV23-1,CASSPGQAAYEQYF,TGCGCCAGCAGTCCGGGACAGGCCGCCTACGAGCAGTACTTC
once,TRBJ2-7,.,TRBV6-5,CASSRSGAGQYF,TGTGCCAGCAGCAGGTCCGGAGCTGGGCAGTACTTC
once,TRBJ2-7,TRBD1,TRBV30,CAWRRGGTGVIHEQYF,TGTGCCTGGAGGAGAGGTGGGACAGGGGTCATCCACGAGCAGTACTTC
.,TRBJ1-4,.,TRBV6-5,CASSYSNGASEKLFF,TGTGCCAGCAGTTACTCGAACGGGGCGAGTGAAAAACTGTTTTTT
.,TRBJ2-1,.,TRBV5-1,CASSFEGYNEQFF,TGCGCCAGCAGCTTCGAAGGATACAATGAGCAGTTCTTC
.,TRBJ1-4,.,TRBV7-8,CASSSGTFATNEKLFF,TGTGCCAGCAGCTCTGGGACCTTTGCAACTAATGAAAAACTGTTTTTT
.,TRBJ2-2,.,TRBV5-4,CASSLAGRQTGELFF,TGTGCCAGCAGCTTGGCGGGACGTCAAACCGGGGAGCTGTTTTTT
.,TRBJ2-2,.,TRBV5-1,CASSWGGGRVTTGELFF,TGCGCCAGCAGCTGGGGTGGAGGCAGGGTGACCACCGGGGAGCTGTTTTTT
.,TRBJ2-1,TRBD2,TRBV9,CASSEWGLAGDNEQFF,TGTGCCAGCAGCGAATGGGGACTAGCGGGAGATAATGAGCAGTTCTTC
.,TRBJ2-3,.,TRBV6-5,CASGGQTDTQYF,TGTGCCTCAGGAGGGCAGACAGATACGCAGTATTTT
.,TRBJ2-2,TRBD2,TRBV5-1,CASSLVVAGGRRTGELFF,TGCGCCAGCAGCTTGGTGGTCGCGGGGGGGCGTCGGACCGGGGAGCTGTTTTTT
.,TRBJ2-7,.,TRBV6-5,CASGRTVSYEQYF,TGTGCCAGCGGAAGGACCGTGTCCTACGAGCAGTACTTC
.,TRBJ1-6,TRBD1,TRBV12-5,CASGPGTGDNSPLHF,TGTGCTAGTGGCCCCGGGACAGGGGACAATTCACCCCTCCACTTT
.,TRBJ2-7,.,TRBV6-1,CASDEGGGPYEQYF,TGTGCCAGCGATGAGGGCGGGGGCCCCTACGAGCAGTACTTC
.,TRBJ1-4,.,TRBV2,CASSVGEEEKLFF,TGTGCCAGCAGTGTAGGGGAGGAGGAAAAACTGTTTTTT
.,TRBJ1-2,.,TRBV6-5,CASSQGNGYTF,TGTGCCAGCAGCCAGGGAAATGGCTACACCTTC
.,TRBJ2-3,TRBD2,TRBV29-1,CSVLAGGRDTQYF,TGCAGCGTGCTAGCGGGAGGGCGGGATACGCAGTATTTT
.,TRBJ2-2,.,TRBV25-1,CASSPGEVGTGELFF,TGTGCCAGCAGTCCGGGGGAAGTAGGCACCGGGGAGCTGTTTTTT
.,TRBJ2-7,TRBD2,TRBV7-2,CASSLTGTSGSYEQYF,TGTGCCAGCAGCTTAACCGGGACTAGCGGGAGTTACGAGCAGTACTTC
.,TRBJ1-2,.,TRBV5-1,CASSALPHPNYGYTF,TGCGCCAGCAGCGCGTTACCCCACCCTAACTATGGCTACACCTTC
.,TRBJ1-1,.,TRBV5-1,CASSPGTLGPSTEAFF,TGCGCCAGCAGCCCGGGGACCCTGGGCCCTTCCACTGAAGCTTTCTTT
.,TRBJ2-1,TRBD2,TRBV7-9,CASSTMGLAGGRGNEQFF,TGTGCCAGCAGCACAATGGGACTAGCGGGAGGGAGAGGGAATGAGCAGTTCTTC
once,TRBJ2-1,TRBD2,TRBV9,CASSLSGVFYNEQFF,TGTGCCAGCAGCCTTAGCGGGGTCTTTTACAATGAGCAGTTCTTC
.,TRBJ1-6,.,TRBV6-6,CASRERDMGNSPLHF,TGTGCCAGCAGAGAGAGGGATATGGGTAATTCACCCCTCCACTTT
once,TRBJ2-7,.,TRBV5-6,CASSFNGQTWYEQYF,TGTGCCAGCAGCTTCAATGGACAGACCTGGTACGAGCAGTACTTC
.,TRBJ2-4,.,TRBV5-1,CASSLGQGTKNIQYF,TGCGCCAGCAGCTTGGGCCAGGGGACCAAAAACATTCAGTACTTC
once,TRBJ2-7,.,TRBV15,CATSRDTQQVEQYF,TGTGCCACCAGCAGAGACACCCAGCAGGTCGAGCAGTACTTC
.,TRBJ1-5,.,TRBV10-3,CAISETGLNQPQHF,TGTGCCATCAGTGAGACAGGTCTCAATCAGCCCCAGCATTTT
once,TRBJ1-2,TRBD1,TRBV20-1,CSASGQPSYTF,TGCAGTGCTTCGGGACAGCCAAGCTACACCTTC
once,TRBJ1-2,.,TRBV29-1,CTLGESGYTF,TGCACCCTAGGGGAGAGTGGCTACACCTTC
.,TRBJ2-2,.,TRBV25-1,CASSEVDTGELFF,TGTGCCAGCAGTGAAGTGGACACCGGGGAGCTGTTTTTT
.,TRBJ1-6,.,TRBV18,CASSPEGSGRPLHF,TGTGCCAGCTCACCTGAGGGTTCGGGGAGGCCCCTCCACTTT
.,TRBJ1-6,.,TRBV18,CASSPTGWEGNSPLHF,TGTGCCAGCTCACCAACAGGGTGGGAAGGGAATTCACCCCTCCACTTT
once,TRBJ2-7,.,TRBV5-4,CASSLAGLNSYEQYF,TGTGCCAGCAGCTTGGCGGGACTGAACTCCTACGAGCAGTACTTC
.,TRBJ2-7,.,TRBV5-1,CASSPVSSSYEQYF,TGCGCCAGCAGCCCTGTGTCCAGCTCCTACGAGCAGTACTTC
.,TRBJ1-4,TRBD1,TRBV25-1,CASSVGQEGIGKLFF,TGTGCCAGCAGTGTCGGACAGGAAGGTATTGGAAAACTGTTTTTT
.,TRBJ2-7,.,TRBV18,CASSPRTGIYEQYF,TGTGCCAGCTCACCCCGGACTGGAATCTACGAGCAGTACTTC
.,TRBJ1-2,.,TRBV5-6,CASSIGQNTNYGYTF,TGTGCCAGCAGCATAGGACAAAATACTAACTATGGCTACACCTTC
.,TRBJ1-2,.,TRBV5-1,CASSPEGASGYGYTF,TGCGCCAGCAGCCCGGAAGGGGCTTCTGGCTATGGCTACACCTTC
.,TRBJ1-1,TRBD1,TRBV28,CASRTAAGGPTEAFF,TGTGCCAGCAGAACCGCAGCAGGGGGCCCCACTGAAGCTTTCTTT
.,TRBJ2-5,.,TRBV7-2,CASSLGMTGSQETQYF,TGTGCCAGCAGCTTAGGAATGACTGGTTCGCAAGAGACCCAGTACTTC
once,TRBJ1-1,.,TRBV5-6,CASSSPTGNTEAFF,TGTGCCAGCAGCTCACCTACAGGGAACACTGAAGCTTTCTTT
.,TRBJ1-5,TRBD1,TRBV30,CAWRGQANQPQHF,TGTGCCTGGAGAGGACAGGCCAATCAGCCCCAGCATTTT
.,TRBJ2-3,TRBD2,TRBV19,CASRASGGRILLSTDTQYF,TGTGCCAGTAGGGCTAGCGGGGGGCGGATCCTTCTCTCCACAGATACGCAGTATTTT
.,TRBJ1-2,.,TRBV18,CASSLGGYGYTF,TGTGCCAGCTCCTTGGGGGGCTATGGCTACACCTTC